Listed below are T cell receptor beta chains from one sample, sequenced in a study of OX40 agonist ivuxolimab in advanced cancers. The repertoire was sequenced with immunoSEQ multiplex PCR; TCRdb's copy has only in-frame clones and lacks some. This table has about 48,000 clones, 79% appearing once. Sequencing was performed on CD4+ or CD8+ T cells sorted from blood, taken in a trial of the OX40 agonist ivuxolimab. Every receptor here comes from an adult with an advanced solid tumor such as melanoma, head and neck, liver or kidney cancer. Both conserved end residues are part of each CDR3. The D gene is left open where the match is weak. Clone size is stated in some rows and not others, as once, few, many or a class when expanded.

cdr3_nt: TGTGCCAGCCAGCGAGGGTTGCCACCTGACGAGCAGTACTTC
cdr3_aa: CASQRGLPPDEQYF
j_call: TRBJ2-7
d_call: .
clone_size: .
v_call: TRBV6-5

cdr3_nt: TGTGCCAGCAAAAGAGCCGGGGGAGGTGAGCAGTTCTTC
cdr3_aa: CASKRAGGGEQFF
j_call: TRBJ2-1
d_call: .
clone_size: .
v_call: TRBV2

cdr3_nt: TGTGCCAGCGGGTTGCGGCAAGATACGCAGTATTTT
cdr3_aa: CASGLRQDTQYF
j_call: TRBJ2-3
d_call: .
clone_size: once
v_call: TRBV9

cdr3_nt: TGCGCCAGCAGCCACACACAGTCTGGAAACACCATATATTTT
cdr3_aa: CASSHTQSGNTIYF
j_call: TRBJ1-3
d_call: .
clone_size: .
v_call: TRBV4-3

cdr3_nt: TGCGCCAGCAGCTTTTTAGGGACCTCCTACGAGCAGTACTTC
cdr3_aa: CASSFLGTSYEQYF
j_call: TRBJ2-7
d_call: .
clone_size: .
v_call: TRBV5-1

cdr3_nt: TGTGCCAGCACCACCACGTACTATGGCTACACCTTC
cdr3_aa: CASTTTYYGYTF
j_call: TRBJ1-2
d_call: .
clone_size: .
v_call: TRBV7-2

cdr3_nt: TGTGCCACACGGAAGGATGAGCAGTTCTTC
cdr3_aa: CATRKDEQFF
j_call: TRBJ2-1
d_call: .
clone_size: .
v_call: TRBV6-5

cdr3_nt: TGTGCCAGCAGCTCGGGACAGTCCGACTACTATGGCTACACCTTC
cdr3_aa: CASSSGQSDYYGYTF
j_call: TRBJ1-2
d_call: TRBD1
clone_size: .
v_call: TRBV5-4

cdr3_nt: TGTGCCAGCAGTTTACAGGCCAGAAGCTCCTATAATTCACCCCTCCACTTT
cdr3_aa: CASSLQARSSYNSPLHF
j_call: TRBJ1-6
d_call: .
clone_size: .
v_call: TRBV27

cdr3_nt: TGCGCCAGCAGCCAAGGCGGAGCGGGGCCTTCCTACAATGAGCAGTTCTTC
cdr3_aa: CASSQGGAGPSYNEQFF
j_call: TRBJ2-1
d_call: TRBD2
clone_size: .
v_call: TRBV4-3

cdr3_nt: TGTGCCAGCAGTTCCGGGGAAGAAGAAAAACTGTTTTTT
cdr3_aa: CASSSGEEEKLFF
j_call: TRBJ1-4
d_call: .
clone_size: .
v_call: TRBV6-6

cdr3_nt: TGTGCCAGCAGCCCTAGACCGGACTCTCTCGGGGAGCTGTTTTTT
cdr3_aa: CASSPRPDSLGELFF
j_call: TRBJ2-2
d_call: .
clone_size: once
v_call: TRBV27

cdr3_nt: TGTGCCAGTAGGGTTGAAGTTCCGAACACTGAAGCTTTCTTT
cdr3_aa: CASRVEVPNTEAFF
j_call: TRBJ1-1
d_call: .
clone_size: once
v_call: TRBV19

cdr3_nt: TGTGCCAGCAGTTCAGGGTGGGCTGGAAACACCATATATTTT
cdr3_aa: CASSSGWAGNTIYF
j_call: TRBJ1-3
d_call: .
clone_size: .
v_call: TRBV6-5

cdr3_nt: TGTGCCAGCAGCTCGCGACTAGCGGGGGGAACCGGGGAGCTGTTTTTT
cdr3_aa: CASSSRLAGGTGELFF
j_call: TRBJ2-2
d_call: TRBD2
clone_size: .
v_call: TRBV11-3

cdr3_nt: TGTGCCTGGAGGAGAACAGGGAGCTCTGGAAACACCATATATTTT
cdr3_aa: CAWRRTGSSGNTIYF
j_call: TRBJ1-3
d_call: .
clone_size: .
v_call: TRBV30

cdr3_nt: TGTGCCAGCAGTGACTCTCAGGGGGCCGGGTATGAAAAACTGTTTTTT
cdr3_aa: CASSDSQGAGYEKLFF
j_call: TRBJ1-4
d_call: TRBD1
clone_size: few
v_call: TRBV6-4

cdr3_nt: TGTGCCAGCAGCGCGTCCCGGGACAGGGAGCAGTACTTC
cdr3_aa: CASSASRDREQYF
j_call: TRBJ2-5
d_call: TRBD1
clone_size: .
v_call: TRBV7-3

cdr3_nt: TGTGCCAGCAGCGAGGAGTGGCAGGACTATGGCTACACCTTC
cdr3_aa: CASSEEWQDYGYTF
j_call: TRBJ1-2
d_call: .
clone_size: few
v_call: TRBV7-9

cdr3_nt: TGTGCCAGCAGCGGGGGGACTAATGAAAAACTGTTTTTT
cdr3_aa: CASSGGTNEKLFF
j_call: TRBJ1-4
d_call: .
clone_size: .
v_call: TRBV6-6

cdr3_nt: TGCGCCAGCAGCCAAGATCACGTGACTCATTCACCCCTCCACTTT
cdr3_aa: CASSQDHVTHSPLHF
j_call: TRBJ1-6
d_call: .
clone_size: .
v_call: TRBV4-1

cdr3_nt: TGCAGCGTTGACCGGGACGGAGGCACTGAAGCTTTCTTT
cdr3_aa: CSVDRDGGTEAFF
j_call: TRBJ1-1
d_call: .
clone_size: .
v_call: TRBV29-1

cdr3_nt: TGTGCCAGCAGCGAGCTATCCACCTACGAGCAGTACTTC
cdr3_aa: CASSELSTYEQYF
j_call: TRBJ2-7
d_call: .
clone_size: .
v_call: TRBV7-2

cdr3_nt: TGTGCCAGCAGTTTTAAAGAGACCCAGTACTTC
cdr3_aa: CASSFKETQYF
j_call: TRBJ2-5
d_call: .
clone_size: .
v_call: TRBV5-6

cdr3_nt: TGTGCCAGCAGTGAAGCGAGCATTCAGTACTTC
cdr3_aa: CASSEASIQYF
j_call: TRBJ2-4
d_call: .
clone_size: .
v_call: TRBV2

cdr3_nt: TGTGCCAGTAGTATCACAGGGGGCTCCGGGGAGCTGTTTTTT
cdr3_aa: CASSITGGSGELFF
j_call: TRBJ2-2
d_call: TRBD1
clone_size: .
v_call: TRBV19

cdr3_nt: TGTGCCAGCTCACCGGGTATCTACAATGAGCAGTTCTTC
cdr3_aa: CASSPGIYNEQFF
j_call: TRBJ2-1
d_call: .
clone_size: .
v_call: TRBV18

cdr3_nt: TGCGCCAGCAGCTTCAGGACAGAGGGGTCCGAGCAGTACTTC
cdr3_aa: CASSFRTEGSEQYF
j_call: TRBJ2-7
d_call: .
clone_size: .
v_call: TRBV5-1

cdr3_nt: TGCGCCAGCAGCCAAGGGGGGAGGGGAGCAGATACGCAGTATTTT
cdr3_aa: CASSQGGRGADTQYF
j_call: TRBJ2-3
d_call: TRBD2
clone_size: .
v_call: TRBV4-1

cdr3_nt: TGCGCCAGCAGCTCCAACTACCCCCAAGAGACCCAGTACTTC
cdr3_aa: CASSSNYPQETQYF
j_call: TRBJ2-5
d_call: .
clone_size: .
v_call: TRBV5-1

cdr3_nt: TGCGCCAGCAGCTTGGCCCCAGCGGGGGGGGCGGAGACCCAGTACTTC
cdr3_aa: CASSLAPAGGAETQYF
j_call: TRBJ2-5
d_call: TRBD2
clone_size: .
v_call: TRBV5-1

cdr3_nt: TGTGCCAGCACCGAGGGTCTCTCAAACTATGGCTACACCTTC
cdr3_aa: CASTEGLSNYGYTF
j_call: TRBJ1-2
d_call: .
clone_size: .
v_call: TRBV6-1

cdr3_nt: TGTGCCTGGGCCTCCTCAGGACAGGGTAACGAGCAGTACTTC
cdr3_aa: CAWASSGQGNEQYF
j_call: TRBJ2-7
d_call: TRBD1
clone_size: few
v_call: TRBV30

cdr3_nt: TGTGCCATCAGTGCGGGGACAGAAAATTCACCCCTCCACTTT
cdr3_aa: CAISAGTENSPLHF
j_call: TRBJ1-6
d_call: TRBD1
clone_size: .
v_call: TRBV10-3

cdr3_nt: TGTGCCACCAGCAGTAGGGACAGGGGGATGAACATTCAGTACTTC
cdr3_aa: CATSSRDRGMNIQYF
j_call: TRBJ2-4
d_call: TRBD1
clone_size: .
v_call: TRBV15

cdr3_nt: TGTGCCAGCAGCGTAGATTTAGGCCAAGGCTACACCTTC
cdr3_aa: CASSVDLGQGYTF
j_call: TRBJ1-2
d_call: .
clone_size: .
v_call: TRBV9

cdr3_nt: TGTGCCAGCAGCGTAGGGGGGAGTATGAACACTGAAGCTTTCTTT
cdr3_aa: CASSVGGSMNTEAFF
j_call: TRBJ1-1
d_call: .
clone_size: .
v_call: TRBV9

cdr3_nt: TGTGCCAGCAGCGGGTGGACAGGGGATAGCAATGAGCAGTTCTTC
cdr3_aa: CASSGWTGDSNEQFF
j_call: TRBJ2-1
d_call: TRBD1
clone_size: .
v_call: TRBV9

cdr3_nt: TGTGCCAGCAGTTTAGGGGATTGGGATCAGCCCCAGCATTTT
cdr3_aa: CASSLGDWDQPQHF
j_call: TRBJ1-5
d_call: .
clone_size: .
v_call: TRBV27

cdr3_nt: TGTGCCAGCAGCTCCGGGGGTAGGTATAATTCACCCCTCCACTTT
cdr3_aa: CASSSGGRYNSPLHF
j_call: TRBJ1-6
d_call: .
clone_size: .
v_call: TRBV5-6

cdr3_nt: TGTGCCAGCAGCAGGACTAGCGGCCCCCATGAGCAGTTCTTC
cdr3_aa: CASSRTSGPHEQFF
j_call: TRBJ2-1
d_call: TRBD2
clone_size: .
v_call: TRBV7-2

cdr3_nt: TGCGCCAGCAGCCTTAGGAGGGGTCAGAACACTGAAGCTTTCTTT
cdr3_aa: CASSLRRGQNTEAFF
j_call: TRBJ1-1
d_call: .
clone_size: .
v_call: TRBV4-1

cdr3_nt: TGTGCCAGCAGCTTAGCGTGGTCAGGGAAAAGGGGGGATACGCAGTATTTT
cdr3_aa: CASSLAWSGKRGDTQYF
j_call: TRBJ2-3
d_call: .
clone_size: .
v_call: TRBV7-2

cdr3_nt: TGTGCCAGCAGCGTAGAGGGCCACGGACAGTCTGGAAACACCATATATTTT
cdr3_aa: CASSVEGHGQSGNTIYF
j_call: TRBJ1-3
d_call: .
clone_size: .
v_call: TRBV9

cdr3_nt: TGTGCCAGCAGCGCACTGACAGGGGCTGACACTGAAGCTTTCTTT
cdr3_aa: CASSALTGADTEAFF
j_call: TRBJ1-1
d_call: TRBD1
clone_size: .
v_call: TRBV9

cdr3_nt: TGTGCCATCAGTGAGTCGCAAGGGGTCACCGGGGAGCTGTTTTTT
cdr3_aa: CAISESQGVTGELFF
j_call: TRBJ2-2
d_call: .
clone_size: .
v_call: TRBV10-3

cdr3_nt: TGTGCCAGCAGCTTAGGCCGGACGACCGACGAGACCCAGTACTTC
cdr3_aa: CASSLGRTTDETQYF
j_call: TRBJ2-5
d_call: .
clone_size: .
v_call: TRBV11-3

cdr3_nt: TGTGCCAGCACCCAGGGGTTTTCACCCCTCCACTTT
cdr3_aa: CASTQGFSPLHF
j_call: TRBJ1-6
d_call: .
clone_size: .
v_call: TRBV28

cdr3_nt: TGTGCCAGCAGCTTAAGACAGTCCGCGAACACCGGGGAGCTGTTTTTT
cdr3_aa: CASSLRQSANTGELFF
j_call: TRBJ2-2
d_call: .
clone_size: .
v_call: TRBV11-2

cdr3_nt: TGCGCCAGCAGCCAAACAGGGGACTATGGCTACACCTTC
cdr3_aa: CASSQTGDYGYTF
j_call: TRBJ1-2
d_call: TRBD1
clone_size: .
v_call: TRBV5-1

cdr3_nt: TGTGCCAGCAGACTGTTACAGGGGGCGGGTTCACCCCTCCACTTT
cdr3_aa: CASRLLQGAGSPLHF
j_call: TRBJ1-6
d_call: TRBD1
clone_size: few
v_call: TRBV6-5

cdr3_nt: TGTGCCAGCAGCTTGGCAGGGATCGGGGAAAAACTGTTTTTT
cdr3_aa: CASSLAGIGEKLFF
j_call: TRBJ1-4
d_call: .
clone_size: once
v_call: TRBV5-6

cdr3_nt: TGTGCCATCAGTGAGCGGGGGGGATACCAAGAGACCCAGTACTTC
cdr3_aa: CAISERGGYQETQYF
j_call: TRBJ2-5
d_call: TRBD2
clone_size: few
v_call: TRBV10-3

cdr3_nt: TGCGCCAGCAGCCTCGGGGGTCCCGGAGATGGCTACACCTTC
cdr3_aa: CASSLGGPGDGYTF
j_call: TRBJ1-2
d_call: .
clone_size: .
v_call: TRBV5-1

cdr3_nt: TGTGCCAGCAGTTTAGACAGAGGAGGGACAGATACGCAGTATTTT
cdr3_aa: CASSLDRGGTDTQYF
j_call: TRBJ2-3
d_call: .
clone_size: .
v_call: TRBV6-1

cdr3_nt: TGCAGCGTCGGGGACGTCAGGGAGCAGTTCTTC
cdr3_aa: CSVGDVREQFF
j_call: TRBJ2-1
d_call: .
clone_size: .
v_call: TRBV29-1

cdr3_nt: TGTGCCACCACGAAGGGAAAGTACAGCGAGCAGTACTTC
cdr3_aa: CATTKGKYSEQYF
j_call: TRBJ2-7
d_call: .
clone_size: .
v_call: TRBV7-8

cdr3_nt: TGTGCCAGCAGCTCGGGACTAGCTTTTGATACGCAGTATTTT
cdr3_aa: CASSSGLAFDTQYF
j_call: TRBJ2-3
d_call: TRBD2
clone_size: .
v_call: TRBV7-2